Following are 29 T cell receptor beta chains from one sample sequenced in a study of T-cell reconstitution after alpha-beta-depleted transplantation in children. Researchers prepared the TCRbeta library using unique molecular identifiers, the study reports. TCRdb reprocessed the PCR reads with MiXCR, giving one entry per CDR3 protein. Of some 500,000 distinct CDR3 sequences in the sample, around 17% were seen once. The sequencing used PBMCs from the stem cell graft donor, collected from the stem cell graft. These receptors originate from a human donor who donated a stem cell graft to a child with acute lymphoblastic leukemia.

The V gene is TRBV20-1, the J gene TRBJ2-2; D call uncertain. The CDR3 length is 12 residues. Germline V lookup: CDR1 DFQATT, CDR2 SNEGSKA (reference sequence). V was clipped by 3 bases and J by 9 bases, with 11 bases between them. This CDR3 reads CSARSDHRELFF. CDR3 DNA: TGCAGTGCTAGGTCAGATCACCGGGAGCTGTTTTTT.

This chain connects TRBV20-1 to TRBJ2-3; a possible D gene is TRBD2 (6 bases). V was trimmed by 5 bases and J by 2 bases, leaving 23 bases between them. Germline V gives CDR1 DFQATT, CDR2 SNEGSKA (reference sequence). The CDR3 length is 17 residues. CDR3 DNA: TGCAGTGCTTCCAATTTTAGGGGACTGGTGGACACAGATACGCAGTATTTT. Encoded protein: CSASNFRGLVDTDTQYF.

This clonotype was seen once. The genes are TRBV24-1 and TRBJ1-5; no firm D call. V was clipped by 1 base and J by 3 bases, with 6 bases between them. The CDR3 is 14 amino acids. Per germline, CDR1 KGHDR and CDR2 SFDVKD. The CDR3 reads CATSDLHSNQPQHF. DNA for the CDR3: TGTGCCACCAGTGATTTACACTCCAATCAGCCCCAGCATTTT.

The rearrangement uses TRBV7-9 and TRBJ2-7, with 9 bases identical to TRBD2. The germline V gene has CDR1 SEHNR and CDR2 FQNEAQ (reference sequence). The CDR3 sequence is 16 residues long. V was pared by 2 bases and J by 0 bases, with 5 bases of the junction left unmatched. In DNA form, the CDR3 reads TGTGCCAGCAGCTTATCAGCTAGCGGGGACTCCTACGAGCAGTACTTC. This translates into CASSLSASGDSYEQYF.

This clonotype was counted between two and nine times. The chain is built from TRBV7-2 and TRBJ1-6; D is unresolved. V was pared by 6 bases and J by 2 bases, with 5 bases between. This CDR3 is 13 amino acids long. Germline loops: CDR1 SGHTA, CDR2 FQGNSA. The CDR3 here is CASRGTYNSPLHF. The CDR3 bases are TGTGCCAGCAGGGGGACCTATAATTCACCCCTCCACTTT.

This chain uses TRBV7-2 with TRBJ1-5, with D tentatively TRBD1 (5 bases). CDR1 and CDR2 (germline): SGHTA, FQGNSA. The CDR3 covers 17 residues. V was pared by 5 bases and J by 7 bases, with 24 bases between. The CDR3 region has the DNA TGTGCCAGCAGCCCAACCTGGGGGGGACGGGTAGACCAGCCCCAGCATTTT. This codes for CASSPTWGGRVDQPQHF.

The chain links TRBV5-1 to TRBJ2-7, with 9 bases lining up with TRBD2. Looked up from germline, CDR1 is SGHRS and CDR2 is YFSETQ. V trimming: 9 bases; J trimming: 2 bases; junction bases outside the gene matches: 24. CDR3 size: 19 residues. The CDR3 bases are TGCGCCATTTCAAAGGGACCCCGTGTCGGCGGGAGGGCCACCTACGAGCAGTACTTC. This gives the protein CAISKGPRVGGRATYEQYF.

As concerns this clonotype: One end of the junction fails to match germline, which may point to a read error. The J gene is TRBJ1-1, the V gene TRBV29-1; 9 nucleotides align to TRBD1. The CDR3 has 14 amino acids. Germline V gene sequence: CDR1 SQVTM, CDR2 ANQGSEA. CDR3 region: CSVDGTGRNTKAFF. CDR3 DNA sequence: TGCAGCGTTGATGGGACAGGGCGGAACACTAAAGCTTTCTTT.

The chain is built from TRBV29-1 and TRBJ1-1, with D possibly being TRBD1 (5 bases). The CDR3 extends over 13 amino acids. Deletions cut 2 bases from V and 5 bases from J, with 12 bases between. Germline V gives CDR1 SQVTM, CDR2 ANQGSEA. The CDR3 DNA reads TGCAGCGTTGAACCTGGGGGTAGGACTGAAGCTTTCTTT. Its protein product is CSVEPGGRTEAFF. The entire variable domain, with the rest obtained from reference TRBV29-1 and TRBJ1-1, is as follows: SAVISQKPSRDICQRGTSLTIQCQVDSQVTMMFWYRQQPGQSLTLIATANQGSEATYESGFVIDKFPISRPNLTFSTLTVSNMSPEDSSIYLCSVEPGGRTEAFFGQGTRLTVV.

This clonotype occurred a few times. V usage is TRBV3-1 and J usage is TRBJ2-1; D possibly corresponds to TRBD2 (6 bases). Germline V lookup: CDR1 LGHDT, CDR2 YNNKEL (reference sequence). CDR3 length equals 14 residues. Trimming shortened V by 0 bases and J by 7 bases, and 10 bases separated the two germline ends. The DNA for the CDR3 is TGTGCCAGCAGCCAAGATCATGGGGGGAATGAGCAGTTCTTC. It codes for CASSQDHGGNEQFF.

CDR3 coding DNA: TGCGCCAGCAGCTGGGGTACGAGCACTGAAGCTTTCTTT. Encoded protein: CASSWGTSTEAFF. The chain joins TRBV5-1 to TRBJ1-1; no clear D gene. The CDR3 loop spans 13 amino acids. Germline V gene sequence: CDR1 SGHRS, CDR2 YFSETQ. V was clipped by 3 bases and J by 4 bases, with 10 bases between them.

In its sample, this clonotype was seen a few times. V gene TRBV12-3 or TRBV12-4 combines with J gene TRBJ1-5; D is ambiguous. V lost 6 bases, J lost 6 bases, and 12 bases lay in between. This CDR3 is 13 amino acids long. The CDR3 spells CASRPDGSQPQHF. Written as DNA, the CDR3 is TGTGCCAGCAGGCCAGACGGAAGTCAGCCCCAGCATTTT.

This sequence joins TRBV30 and TRBJ1-2; D possibly corresponds to TRBD1 (6 bases). The germline CDR1 and CDR2 sequences are GTSNPN and SVGIG (reference sequence). CDR3 length equals 14 residues. V lost 2 bases and J 6 bases, leaving 16 bases between the germline ends. In DNA, the CDR3 is TGTGCCTGGAGTCCACTAGGGGGGCTTAATGGCTACACCTTC. Protein: CAWSPLGGLNGYTF.

J is TRBJ2-3 and V is TRBV6-5; TRBD2 matches 8 bases. The CDR3 is 15 amino acids. The germline gives CDR1 MNHEY, CDR2 SVGAGI. The J segment lost 4 bases and the V segment lost 0 bases, leaving 3 bases of the junction unmatched. The CDR3 protein is CASSYSRLASDTQYF. The CDR3, as DNA: TGTGCCAGCAGTTACTCGCGACTAGCGTCAGATACGCAGTATTTT.

This clonotype was observed a handful of times. The chain joins TRBV7-9 to TRBJ2-7; D call uncertain. Germline-derived CDR1 and CDR2 are SEHNR and FQNEAQ (reference sequence). The CDR3 length is 13 residues. The ends were cut back, 6 bases at V and 2 bases at J, with 11 bases in the middle. The CDR3 bases are TGTGCCAGCAGTCACGTCGAGGCCTACGAGCAGTACTTC. This translates into CASSHVEAYEQYF.

The CDR3 loop is CASSAQTSNEQFF. As DNA, the CDR3 is TGTGCCAGCAGTGCTCAGACTAGTAATGAGCAGTTCTTC. V gene TRBV12-3 or TRBV12-4 combines with J gene TRBJ2-1; D is possibly TRBD2 (6 bases). CDR3 length: 13 residues. V gave up 5 bases and J gave up 7 bases, with 12 bases separating them.

This clonotype was observed a few times. The V call is TRBV5-6, the J call TRBJ2-5; D is ambiguous. Germline CDR1 and CDR2: SGHDT and YYEEEE. Deletions cut 0 bases from V and 3 bases from J, with 9 bases between. This CDR3 is built from 14 residues. The CDR3: CASSLGPQEETQYF. The CDR3 DNA reads as TGTGCCAGCAGCTTGGGCCCCCAAGAAGAGACCCAGTACTTC. Using reference TRBV5-6 and TRBJ2-5 for the parts outside the CDR3, the full variable domain is DAGVTQSPTHLIKTRGQQVTLRCSPKSGHDTVSWYQQALGQGPQFIFQYYEEEERQRGNFPDRFSGHQFPNYSSELNVNALLLGDSALYLCASSLGPQEETQYFGPGTRLLVL.

This clonotype was counted many times. The V call is TRBV13, the J call TRBJ1-5; D may be TRBD1 (5 bases). The V end was cut by 0 bases, the J end by 4 bases, with 10 bases between. This CDR3 is 15 amino acids long. Looked up from germline, CDR1 is PRHDT and CDR2 is FYEKMQ (reference sequence). CDR3 DNA: TGTGCCAGCAGCTTAGGCCAGGGCCCTAATCAGCCCCAGCATTTT. It translates to CASSLGQGPNQPQHF.

The sample holds a few counts of this clonotype. The chain combines TRBV7-9 with TRBJ2-3; D unclear. The CDR3 has 14 residues. The germline CDR1 and CDR2 sequences are SEHNR and FQNEAQ (reference sequence). The V and J ends lost 3 bases and 0 bases respectively, with 7 bases between them. CDR3 sequence reads: CASSLQQSTDTQYF. CDR3 nucleotides: TGTGCCAGCAGCTTGCAGCAGAGCACAGATACGCAGTATTTT.

In DNA form, the CDR3 reads TGCGCCAGCAGCCAAGAAACTCCTCGCAATGAGCAGTTCTTC. It yields the protein CASSQETPRNEQFF. The chain is built from TRBV4-1 and TRBJ2-1, with D hard to call. Trimming cost V 0 bases and J 6 bases, with 9 bases left between them. This CDR3 spans 14 amino acids. The germline gives CDR1 MGHRA, CDR2 YSYEKL.

The sample holds a few counts of this clonotype. The chain links TRBV30 to TRBJ2-4; D could derive from TRBD1 or TRBD2 (5 bases each). There are 14 residues in the CDR3. Trimming removed 4 bases from V and 1 base from J, with 11 bases in between. Germline assignment: CDR1 GTSNPN and CDR2 SVGIG (reference sequence). The DNA for the CDR3 is TGTGCCTGGAAGGTGGGACCGGCCAAAAACATTCAGTACTTC. It encodes CAWKVGPAKNIQYF.

This sequence joins TRBV2 and TRBJ2-1; weak D call: TRBD1 (6 bases). CDR3 length: 13 residues. CDR1 and CDR2 from the germline V gene are SNHLY and FYNNEI. Trimming stripped 7 bases from V and 4 bases from J, with 11 bases between. The CDR3: CASKLGQYNEQFF. CDR3 in DNA: TGTGCCAGCAAACTGGGACAATACAATGAGCAGTTCTTC.

This sequence joins TRBV7-9 and TRBJ1-5, with a tentative D call TRBD1 (6 bases). The CDR3 runs to 16 residues. Germline V gene data show CDR1 as SEHNR and CDR2 as FQNEAQ (reference sequence). V lost 1 base and J lost 5, with 15 bases in between. The CDR3 is CASSLVRPGDYQPQHF. The CDR3, as DNA: TGTGCCAGCAGCTTAGTGAGGCCAGGGGACTATCAGCCCCAGCATTTT.

This clonotype was recorded a few times. The chain carries TRBV5-1 and TRBJ1-1, with D unclear. Germline assignment: CDR1 SGHRS and CDR2 YFSETQ. Trimming removed 2 bases from V and 5 bases from J, with 13 bases in between. CDR3 length: 14 residues. In DNA, the CDR3 is TGCGCCAGCAGCTTAGAGGCCCGGGGTACTGAAGCTTTCTTT. Residues: CASSLEARGTEAFF.

This chain connects TRBV7-9 to TRBJ1-4; the D is unclear. V was cut by 5 bases and J by 8 bases, with 18 bases left in between. Germline assignment: CDR1 SEHNR and CDR2 FQNEAQ (reference sequence). CDR3 size: 15 residues. The CDR3 DNA follows: TGTGCCAGCAGCGTCGCAGTGGGGAGGATCGAAAAACTGTTTTTT. This gives the protein CASSVAVGRIEKLFF.

The chain uses TRBV5-4 and TRBJ1-4; D unresolved. Germline V lookup: CDR1 SGHNT, CDR2 YYREEE (reference sequence). V lost 0 bases and J lost 5, with 11 bases in between. The CDR3 loop spans 15 amino acids. CDR3 region: CASSLGGDPNEKLFF. DNA of the CDR3: TGTGCCAGCAGCTTGGGTGGTGACCCCAATGAAAAACTGTTTTTT.

This clonotype was picked up a small number of times. The CDR3 does not end in the conserved phenylalanine or tryptophan, so this is likely a read error. No DNA is shown, since the ends of the CDR3 on it are uncertain; the CDR3 is the one TCRdb lists. The genes are TRBV10-3 and TRBJ2-1; the D call of TRBD2 is as the table states it, not checked on the DNA. Germline values: CDR1 ENHRY, CDR2 SYGVKD. The CDR3 is 12 amino acids in total, end residues counted. This CDR3 is CAISESGTRYQV.

This clonotype showed up just a few times. The chain joins TRBV24-1 to TRBJ1-2; no definite D call. Germline CDR1 is KGHDR and CDR2 is SFDVKD. This CDR3 comprises 13 residues. The V end lost 6 bases, the J end lost 4 bases, and 11 bases lay between the germline ends. The CDR3 here is CATSKGPSYGYTF. The CDR3 coding sequence is TGTGCCACCAGTAAAGGGCCAAGCTATGGCTACACCTTC.

At least ten counts were recorded for this clonotype. The CDR3 DNA is TGTGCCAGCAGTGACGGACAGGGAACTCAGCCCCAGCATTTT. It yields the protein CASSDGQGTQPQHF. This chain uses TRBV6-4 with TRBJ1-5, with TRBD1 matching over 8 bases. From germline, CDR1 is MRHNA and CDR2 SNTAGT. The V and J ends lost 2 bases and 6 bases, in that order; junction bases with no gene match: 3. The CDR3 has 14 amino acids.